The sample holds a few counts of the clone carrying this TCR beta chain. These data are taken from a study of cytomegalovirus exposure and HLA in healthy donors. Germline values: CDR1 SGHTA, CDR2 FQGNSA. The ends lost 1 base at V and 6 bases at J; junction bases unmatched: 3. The CDR3 is 15 amino acids. Profiled with immunoSEQ multiplex PCR; TCRdb holds only in-frame clones, not every one. Seen here are roughly 300,000 clones, 86% observed once, and the top ten hold over 0.8%. Sequencing was carried out using PBMCs. The sequence came from a woman aged 18-29 years in good health and CMV-seronegative. The rearrangement uses TRBV7-2 and TRBJ2-1; 10 nucleotides line up with TRBD2. CDR3 in amino acids: CASSLVAGGGNEQFF. CDR3 DNA: TGTGCCAGCAGCTTAGTAGCGGGGGGTGGCAATGAGCAGTTCTTC.